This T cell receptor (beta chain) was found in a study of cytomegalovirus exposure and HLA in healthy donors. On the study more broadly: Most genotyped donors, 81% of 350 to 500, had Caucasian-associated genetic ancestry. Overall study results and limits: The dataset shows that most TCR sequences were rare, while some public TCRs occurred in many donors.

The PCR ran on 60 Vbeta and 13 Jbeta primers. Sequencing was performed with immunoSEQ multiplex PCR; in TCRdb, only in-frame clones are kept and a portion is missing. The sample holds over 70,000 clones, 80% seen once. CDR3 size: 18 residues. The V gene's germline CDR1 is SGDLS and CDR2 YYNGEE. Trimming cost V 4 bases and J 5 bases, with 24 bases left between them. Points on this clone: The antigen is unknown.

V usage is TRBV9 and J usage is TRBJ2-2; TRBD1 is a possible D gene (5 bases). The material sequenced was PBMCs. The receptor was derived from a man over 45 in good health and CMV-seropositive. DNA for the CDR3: TGTGCCAGCAGCCCCCTCCCACCTCAGGGAAGGGGAACCGGGGAGCTGTTTTTT. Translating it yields CASSPLPPQGRGTGELFF.